This T cell receptor (beta chain) was recovered during a study of cytomegalovirus exposure and HLA in healthy donors. Study background: Samples from HLA-typed donors yielded approximately 80 million unique TCRs in an early data release.

Germline V CDR1 and CDR2: SGHNT, YYREEE (reference sequence). The CDR3 runs to 15 residues. The V gene lost 3 bases and the J gene lost 7 bases, with 20 bases spanning the gap. General study findings and limits: Per a prior analysis, the majority of TCR beta V segments were productive roughly 90% or roughly 30% of the time. In a later analysis, a genetic analysis reported fewer productive-TCR N-insertions in an Asian-associated ancestry cluster than the cohort average.

The PCR was carried out with 60 Vbeta primers and 13 Jbeta primers. The protocol was immunoSEQ multiplex PCR, while the TCRdb copy is restricted to in-frame clones and leaves out a portion. The sample has some 160,000 clones, over 60% seen once. Of note for this clone: Its specificity is not known.

Sequencing was done on a sample of PBMCs. The gene calls are TRBV5-4 and TRBJ2-7, with D possibly matching TRBD2 (6 bases). The source of this sequence is a middle-aged man in good health and CMV-seronegative. The CDR3 DNA follows: TGTGCCAGCAGCTGGGGTCGGGGGAGAACTGGAGAGCAGTACTTC. This codes for CASSWGRGRTGEQYF.